The 7 T cell receptor beta chains below were found in one sample sequenced in a study of T-cell memory formation after mild COVID-19. Using its own MiXCR run on the 5' RACE reads, TCRdb lists one record per CDR3 protein. In the table there are approximately 500,000 distinct CDR3 sequences, roughly 25% of which are singletons. What was sequenced was PBMCs or a T cell subset sorted from them (not recorded which). Source of these receptors: an adult woman who had mild COVID-19 (a few samples of this study predate the infection). Cell type and time point are not known.

This clonotype was seen only a few times. The chain uses TRBV7-2 and TRBJ2-7, with D unresolved. The V gene lost 1 base and the J gene lost 2 bases, with 15 bases spanning the gap. This CDR3 is built from 16 residues. Germline V gives CDR1 SGHTA, CDR2 FQGNSA. The CDR3 sequence: CASSLGPSTGTYEQYF. In nucleotides, the CDR3 is TGTGCCAGCAGCTTAGGGCCTTCGACGGGTACCTACGAGCAGTACTTC. Full variable domain (rest looked up from reference TRBV7-2 and TRBJ2-7): GAGVSQSPSNKVTEKGKDVELRCDPISGHTALYWYRQSLGQGLEFLIYFQGNSAPDKSGLPSDRFSAERTGGSVSTLTIQRTQQEDSAVYLCASSLGPSTGTYEQYFGPGTRLTVT.

This chain uses TRBV16 with TRBJ1-1; D perhaps matches TRBD1 (5 bases). Trimming removed 0 bases at V and 7 bases at J, with 9 bases between. The CDR3 contains 13 residues. CDR1 and CDR2 from the germline V gene are KGHSY and FQNENV. The CDR3 is CASSQSAQGEAFF. The CDR3 DNA follows: TGTGCCAGCAGCCAATCAGCGCAGGGTGAAGCTTTCTTT.

This chain joins TRBV15 and TRBJ2-3; 7 bases are shared with TRBD1. V lost 0 bases to trimming and J lost 1 base; unmatched junction nucleotides: 7. CDR1 and CDR2 from the germline V gene are LNHNV and YYDKDF (reference sequence). The CDR3 spans 17 residues. CDR3 sequence: CATSRDGRQGRTDTQYF. In nucleotides, the CDR3 is TGTGCCACCAGCAGAGATGGCCGACAGGGCCGCACAGATACGCAGTATTTT.

The chain uses TRBV12-3 or TRBV12-4 and TRBJ2-7; 7 bases line up with TRBD1. V gave up 4 bases and J gave up 2 bases; unmatched junction bases: 5. CDR3 size: 14 residues. This chain's CDR3 is CASSYDRAAYEQYF. The CDR3, as DNA: TGTGCCAGCAGTTATGACAGGGCAGCCTACGAGCAGTACTTC.

The CDR3 DNA reads TGCGCCAGCACCAACACCGATATACTACAGGGAAACTATGGCTACACCTTC. It codes for CASTNTDILQGNYGYTF. The V and J genes are TRBV5-1 and TRBJ1-2; maybe TRBD1 (6 bases). CDR1 is SGHRS, CDR2 YFSETQ, per germline. The CDR3 contains 17 residues. V lost 6 bases to trimming and J lost 2 bases, with 23 bases between them.

This clonotype has only a few counts. V and J are TRBV5-1 and TRBJ2-1; possible D gene TRBD2, 6 bases. The CDR3 consists of 16 residues. Germline CDR1 reads SGHRS; CDR2 reads YFSETQ. The V end was cut by 3 bases, the J end by 1 base, with 14 bases between. CDR3 bases: TGCGCCAGCAGCTGGGGGTTAGCGGATTCCTACAATGAGCAGTTCTTC. Protein: CASSWGLADSYNEQFF.

The chain has TRBV4-1 and TRBJ2-2; D is perhaps TRBD2 (6 bases). This CDR3 comprises 15 residues. Deletions cut 1 base from V and 4 bases from J, with 10 bases between. The V gene's germline CDR1 is MGHRA and CDR2 YSYEKL. The CDR3 sequence: CASSQASGLTGELFF. The CDR3 DNA sequence: TGCGCCAGCAGCCAAGCGAGCGGGCTCACCGGGGAGCTGTTTTTT.